This TCR beta chain is drawn from a study of technical replicates of blood from several donors. This clone was detected once. Losses at the gene ends were 0 bases for V and 4 bases for J; bases not matched to a gene: 4. This CDR3 contains 15 residues. Germline V gene data show CDR1 as SGHNT and CDR2 as YYREEE (reference sequence). Here immunoSEQ multiplex PCR was the method, and the copy in TCRdb shows in-frame clones only, minus some. The sample holds 81,000 or so clones, 95% to 97% seen once. The chain has TRBV5-4 and TRBJ2-7; the match to TRBD2 covers 10 bases. This TCR derives from a human donor in good health. Source material: T cells isolated from PBMCs. This CDR3 is CASSLAPSGSYEQYF. The CDR3 DNA follows: TGTGCCAGCAGCTTGGCCCCTAGCGGGAGTTACGAGCAGTACTTC.